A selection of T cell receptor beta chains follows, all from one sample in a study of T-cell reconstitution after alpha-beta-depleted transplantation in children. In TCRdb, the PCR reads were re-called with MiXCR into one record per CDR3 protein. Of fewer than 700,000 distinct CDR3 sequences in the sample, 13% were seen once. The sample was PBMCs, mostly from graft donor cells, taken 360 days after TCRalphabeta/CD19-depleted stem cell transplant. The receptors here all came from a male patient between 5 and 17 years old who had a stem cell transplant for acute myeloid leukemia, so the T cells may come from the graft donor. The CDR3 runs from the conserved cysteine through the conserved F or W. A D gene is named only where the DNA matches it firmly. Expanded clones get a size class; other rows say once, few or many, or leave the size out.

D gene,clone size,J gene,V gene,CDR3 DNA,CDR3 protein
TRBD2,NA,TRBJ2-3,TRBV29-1,TGCAGCGTTCTCGAAGCGGGAGCCACAGATACGCAGTATTTT,CSVLEAGATDTQYF
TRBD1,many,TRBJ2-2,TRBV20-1,TGCAGTGCTCCCAGGACAGGGGTCACCGGGGAGCTGTTTTTT,CSAPRTGVTGELFF
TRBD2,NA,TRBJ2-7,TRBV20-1,TGCAGTGCTAGAGTTCTGCCGGGACTAGATGGCTACGAGCAGTACTTC,CSARVLPGLDGYEQYF
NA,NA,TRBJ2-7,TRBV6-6,TGTGCCAGCAACGAGATCACCGGGGAGCAGTACTTC,CASNEITGEQYF
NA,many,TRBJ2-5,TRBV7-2,TGTGCCAGCAGCTACACGAGGGAAGAGACCCAGTACTTC,CASSYTREETQYF
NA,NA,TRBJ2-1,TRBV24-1,TGTGCCACCAGTGATGCCCCACCTGGGGTTCTTGAGCAGTTCTTC,CATSDAPPGVLEQFF
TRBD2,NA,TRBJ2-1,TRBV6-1,TGTGCTTACTGCGGGAGTAAGGACAATGAGCAGTTCTTC,CAYCGSKDNEQFF
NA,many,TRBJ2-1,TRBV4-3,TGCGCCAGCAGCCAAGATCCTCTAGCTTACAATGAGCAGTTCTTC,CASSQDPLAYNEQFF
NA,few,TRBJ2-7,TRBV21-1,TGTGCCAGCAGCAAAGTAGGGGGACAGGGAAATCTCGAGCAGTACTTC,CASSKVGGQGNLEQYF
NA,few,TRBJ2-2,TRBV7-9,TGTGCCAGCAGCTTTAGGGGAAGCACCGGGGAGCTGTTTTTT,CASSFRGSTGELFF
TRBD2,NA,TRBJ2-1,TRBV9,TGTGCCAGCAGCGTTGGACGGGACAGGGCTACTAGCGGGAGGAGTGGGTCGAGGGACAATGAGCAGTTCTTC,CASSVGRDRATSGRSGSRDNEQFF
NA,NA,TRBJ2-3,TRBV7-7,TGTGCTAGCAGTCGAGACTGGCGAGATACGCAGTATTTT,CASSRDWRDTQYF
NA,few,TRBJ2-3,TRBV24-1,TGTGCCACGGCTCAAACTACAGATACGCAGTATTTT,CATAQTTDTQYF
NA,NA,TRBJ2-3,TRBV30,TGTGCCTGGAGTACCGGGACTGTCACAGATACGCAGTATTTT,CAWSTGTVTDTQYF
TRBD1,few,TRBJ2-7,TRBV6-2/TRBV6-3,TGTGCCAGCAGTTCTTCAGACAGGGGGCGAGTCTACGAGCAGTACTTC,CASSSSDRGRVYEQYF
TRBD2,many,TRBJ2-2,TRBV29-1,TGCAGCGTTGAAGTGGTACTAGCGGGAGTCACCGGGGAGCTGTTTTTT,CSVEVVLAGVTGELFF
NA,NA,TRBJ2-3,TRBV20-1,TGCAGTGCCACCCCCCAGCGCGCAGATACGCAGTATTTT,CSATPQRADTQYF
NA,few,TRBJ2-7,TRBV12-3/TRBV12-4,TGTGCCAGCTCTACTGCCGGGACACACTACTACGAGCAGTACTTC,CASSTAGTHYYEQYF
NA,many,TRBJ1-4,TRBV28,TGTGCCAGCAGCCCAGACAGAACCTACGAAAAACTGTTTTTT,CASSPDRTYEKLFF
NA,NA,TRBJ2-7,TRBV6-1,TGTGCCAGCAGTGAAATTGGCCACCTGAGCTCCTACGAGCAGTACTTC,CASSEIGHLSSYEQYF
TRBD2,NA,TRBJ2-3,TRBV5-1,TGCGCCAGCAGCGACGTAGCGGGAGGGCTGCCCGGCACAGATACGCAGTATTTT,CASSDVAGGLPGTDTQYF
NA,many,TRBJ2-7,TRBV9,TGTGCCAGCAGCCTACAGGTTTACTCCTACGAGCAGTACTTC,CASSLQVYSYEQYF
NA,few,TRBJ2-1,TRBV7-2,TGTGCCAGCAGCTTAGCCTGGAGGGTTTCCTACAATGAGCAGTTCTTC,CASSLAWRVSYNEQFF
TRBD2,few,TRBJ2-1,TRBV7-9,TGTGCCAGCAGCGTAGTAGCGGGAGACTACAATGAGCAGTTCTTC,CASSVVAGDYNEQFF
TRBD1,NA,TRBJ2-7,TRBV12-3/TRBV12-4,TGTGCCAGCAGAGGACAGGGGGGCTCTAGTAGAAACGAGCAGTACTTC,CASRGQGGSSRNEQYF
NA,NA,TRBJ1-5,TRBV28,TGTGCCAGCAGAGAGTCCGGGCCGAAGAATCAGCCCCAGCATTTT,CASRESGPKNQPQHF
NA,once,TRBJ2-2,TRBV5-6,TGTGCCAGCAGCTTGGTTTGGTTCGGCGGGGAGCTGTTTTTT,CASSLVWFGGELFF
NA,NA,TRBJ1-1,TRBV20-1,TGCAGTGCTAGATCCAGGCGTCTAAACACTGAAGCTTTCTTT,CSARSRRLNTEAFF
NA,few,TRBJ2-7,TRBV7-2,TGTGCCAGCAGCCCCCCTCAGCGCTTCTACGAGCAGTACTTC,CASSPPQRFYEQYF
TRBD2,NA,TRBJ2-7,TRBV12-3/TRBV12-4,TGTGCCAGCAGTTTGAGCGATTGGACTAGCGGGCCCTACGAGCAGTACTTC,CASSLSDWTSGPYEQYF
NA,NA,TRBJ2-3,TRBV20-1,TGCAGTGCTAATGAGGCGAGCACTAGCACAGATACGCAGTATTTT,CSANEASTSTDTQYF
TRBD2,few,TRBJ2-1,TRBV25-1,TGTGCCAGCAGTGCAGGAACTAGCGGGGTATACAATGAGCAGTTCTTC,CASSAGTSGVYNEQFF
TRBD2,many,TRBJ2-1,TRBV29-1,TGCAGCGTTAAGGGAAGCGGGAGCTCCTACAATGAGCAGTTCTTC,CSVKGSGSSYNEQFF
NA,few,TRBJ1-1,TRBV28,TGTGCCAGCAGTTTAGCGGGGGCGGTTATCACTGAAGCTTTCTTT,CASSLAGAVITEAFF
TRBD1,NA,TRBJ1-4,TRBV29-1,TGCAGCGTCACAGGGGGCTCGGGAGAAAAACTGTTTTTT,CSVTGGSGEKLFF
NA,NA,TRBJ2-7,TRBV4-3,TGCGCCAGCAGCCAAGATTCACAGGGCGAAGACGAGCAGTACTTC,CASSQDSQGEDEQYF
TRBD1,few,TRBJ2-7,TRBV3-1,TGTGCCAGCAGCCTTGGGATCCGGACAGGGATTTACGAGCAGTACTTC,CASSLGIRTGIYEQYF
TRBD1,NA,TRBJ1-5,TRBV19,TGTGCCAGTACCCCCGAGGACAGGGGCTGGGGGCAGCCCCAGCATTTT,CASTPEDRGWGQPQHF
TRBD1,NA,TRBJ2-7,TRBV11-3,TGTGCCAGCAGCTTCACCCGGGACAGGTTTCACGAGCAGTACTTC,CASSFTRDRFHEQYF
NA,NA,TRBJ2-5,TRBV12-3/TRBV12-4,TGTGCCAGCAGTGGTGTTGGGGTCGAGACCCAGTACTTC,CASSGVGVETQYF
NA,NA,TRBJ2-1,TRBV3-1,TGTGCCAGCAGCCCGCTCCGGACGGGAGTAAGGCGCTCCTACAATGAGCAGTTCTTC,CASSPLRTGVRRSYNEQFF
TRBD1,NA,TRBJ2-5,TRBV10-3,TGTGCCATCAGTGCCTCGGAGGGACAGGGGGCGCGGCAAGAGACCCAGTACTTC,CAISASEGQGARQETQYF
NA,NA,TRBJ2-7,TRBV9,TGTGCCAGCAGCGTAGTCGGGTCCTACGAGCAGTACTTC,CASSVVGSYEQYF
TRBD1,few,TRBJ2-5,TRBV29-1,TGCAGCGTTGAATACAGGGGGCTTGGAGAGACCCAGTACTTC,CSVEYRGLGETQYF
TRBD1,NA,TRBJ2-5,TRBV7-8,TGTGCCAGCAGCTTAGAGGACAGGGGACAAGAGACCCAGTACTTC,CASSLEDRGQETQYF
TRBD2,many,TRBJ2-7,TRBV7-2,TGTGCCAGCAGCTCTAGCGGGAGGGCCTACGAGCAGTACTTC,CASSSSGRAYEQYF
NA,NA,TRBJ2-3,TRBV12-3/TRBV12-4,TGTGCCAGCAGTGCGGTTAGCGAGGGCACAGATACGCAGTATTTT,CASSAVSEGTDTQYF
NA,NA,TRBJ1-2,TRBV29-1,TGCAGCGCCGGGACACTCACAGCTAACTATGGCTACACCTTC,CSAGTLTANYGYTF
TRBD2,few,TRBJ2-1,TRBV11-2,TGTGCCAGCAGCGAATCACGGAGGGCTAGCGGGAAGTACAATGAGCAGTTCTTC,CASSESRRASGKYNEQFF